These 27 T cell receptor beta chains came from one sample sequenced in a study of T cells in localized non-small cell lung cancer. Measured with immunoSEQ multiplex PCR; TCRdb has only the in-frame clones, and not every one. The repertoire has under 55,000 clones, around 82% of them found once; the top ten carry roughly 4%. The starting material was PBMCs, obtained before any cancer treatment. The receptors were sampled from a woman aged 40-70 years with stage II lung adenocarcinoma.

This clone appeared a single time. V gene TRBV20-1 combines with J gene TRBJ2-1; possibly TRBD2 for D (5 bases). The germline gives CDR1 DFQATT, CDR2 SNEGSKA (reference sequence). The CDR3 sequence is 10 residues long. Trimming removed 3 bases at V and 8 bases at J, with 5 bases between. The CDR3 sequence is CSASGDEQFF. CDR3 nucleotides: TGCAGTGCTAGCGGGGATGAGCAGTTCTTC.

This clone was counted a single time. This chain joins TRBV25-1 and TRBJ1-1; 7 bases are a match to TRBD1. CDR1 MGHDK and CDR2 SYGVNS come from the germline V gene. The V segment lost 7 bases and the J segment 3 bases; nucleotides outside the gene matches: 8. This CDR3 has 14 amino acids. This CDR3 reads CASIGRGLHTEAFF. The CDR3 nucleotides read TGTGCCAGCATCGGTAGGGGGCTACACACTGAAGCTTTCTTT. Filled out from reference TRBV25-1 and TRBJ1-1, the complete variable domain reads EADIYQTPRYLVIGTGKKITLECSQTMGHDKMYWYQQDPGMELHLIHYSYGVNSTEKGDLSSESTVSRIRTEHFPLTLESARPSHTSQYLCASIGRGLHTEAFFGQGTRLTVV.

This sequence joins TRBV4-3 and TRBJ2-3, with a possible D match to TRBD2 (5 bases). The CDR3 is 17 amino acids. V lost 2 bases, J lost 1 base, and 16 bases lay in between. Germline V CDR1 and CDR2: LGHNA, YSLEER. The CDR3 DNA reads TGCGCCAGCAGCCAAAGCCCAGGAGGCGGAGGCACAGATACGCAGTATTTT. Its translation: CASSQSPGGGGTDTQYF.

The chain recombines TRBV9 with TRBJ2-3; 7 bases agree with TRBD1. Germline V lookup: CDR1 SGDLS, CDR2 YYNGEE. The CDR3 covers 16 residues. With 0 bases clipped from V and 1 base from J, the junction kept 5 bases outside the gene matches. CDR3 nucleotide sequence: TGTGCCAGCAGCGTAGAGGGGGCAGGACGCACAGATACGCAGTATTTT. Its protein is CASSVEGAGRTDTQYF.

This chain links TRBV20-1 with TRBJ2-7; no clear D gene. Germline CDR1 reads DFQATT; CDR2 reads SNEGSKA (reference sequence). The V and J ends lost 3 bases and 6 bases respectively, with 6 bases between them. CDR3 size: 10 residues. CDR3 sequence: CSASLSEQYF. CDR3 nucleotide sequence: TGCAGTGCTAGTTTAAGCGAGCAGTACTTC.

V usage is TRBV28 and J usage is TRBJ2-2, with 7 bases matching TRBD2. The CDR3 is 15 amino acids. The germline V gene has CDR1 MDHEN and CDR2 SYDVKM. V lost 11 bases and J lost 5; bases outside the gene matches: 14. The DNA for the CDR3 is TGTGCCTTATCGGGAGCGGGGACGGGTACCGGGGAGCTGTTTTTT. Translating it yields CALSGAGTGTGELFF.

This chain links TRBV5-1 with TRBJ1-1, with unresolved D. There are 13 residues in the CDR3. The V gene lost 1 base and the J gene lost 3 bases, with 7 bases spanning the gap. Germline V CDR1 and CDR2: SGHRS, YFSETQ. This chain's CDR3 is CASSLTEDTEAFF. In DNA form, the CDR3 reads TGCGCCAGCAGCTTGACAGAGGACACTGAAGCTTTCTTT.

The V call is TRBV2, the J call TRBJ1-4; tentative D call: TRBD1 (6 bases). The V gene's germline CDR1 is SNHLY and CDR2 FYNNEI. The length of the CDR3 is 15 residues. V dropped 5 bases and J dropped 0 bases, with 10 bases sitting between them. The CDR3 nucleotides read TGTGCCAGCAGTCCCAACAGGGCAACTAATGAAAAACTGTTTTTT. Its translation: CASSPNRATNEKLFF.

This clone came up a few times. The chain links TRBV6-6 to TRBJ2-1, with D possibly TRBD1 on 6 matching bases. The V gene's germline CDR1 is MNHNY and CDR2 SVGAGI (reference sequence). The CDR3 consists of 16 residues. V lost 5 bases to trimming and J lost 7 bases, with 21 bases between them. The CDR3 DNA reads TGTGCCAGCAGTCCTTATTCCGGCAGGGGAGCTAATGAGCAGTTCTTC. It encodes CASSPYSGRGANEQFF.

The J gene is TRBJ2-3, the V gene TRBV6-4; D uncertain. Trimming stripped 7 bases from V and 0 bases from J, with 11 bases between. The CDR3 is 14 residues long. The germline V gene has CDR1 MRHNA and CDR2 SNTAGT. The CDR3 region has the DNA TGTGCCAGCAAGGACGCCGCTAGCACAGATACGCAGTATTTT. Amino acids: CASKDAASTDTQYF.

The table lists this clone with a few counts. The V call is TRBV18, the J call TRBJ1-6, with D possibly matching TRBD1 (6 bases). V was shortened by 1 base and J by 8 bases, with 18 bases between the two germline ends. The germline gives CDR1 KGHSH, CDR2 LQKENI. The CDR3 is 17 residues long. The CDR3 DNA reads TGTGCCAGCTCACCACTGCAACTGGACAGATCTTATTCACCCCTCCACTTT. Its translation is CASSPLQLDRSYSPLHF.

In regard to this clone: This same CDR3 is encoded by further DNA sequences in the sample. The chain uses TRBV18 and TRBJ2-5; D may be TRBD1 (6 bases). The CDR3 sequence is 13 residues long. CDR1 KGHSH and CDR2 LQKENI come from the germline V gene. V was clipped by 3 bases and J by 3 bases, with 8 bases between them. The CDR3, as DNA: TGTGCCAGCTCACCTGGACAGAAAGAGACCCAGTACTTC. Encoded protein: CASSPGQKETQYF.

The rearrangement joins TRBV7-9 to TRBJ2-1, with TRBD2 matching 10 bases. V dropped 1 base and J dropped 7; count of bases not matched to a gene: 7. Germline V gene sequence: CDR1 SEHNR, CDR2 FQNEAQ (reference sequence). The CDR3 runs 16 residues. The CDR3 region is CASSLGPAGGRNEQFF. The CDR3 nucleotides read TGTGCCAGCAGCTTAGGGCCAGCGGGGGGGCGGAATGAGCAGTTCTTC.

In its sample, this clone ranks as medium-sized. The rearrangement uses TRBV2 and TRBJ2-1; D is unclear. Germline V lookup: CDR1 SNHLY, CDR2 FYNNEI. The CDR3 is made up of 13 amino acids. Trimming took off 6 bases at V and 0 bases at J, with 6 bases between the two ends. The CDR3 DNA reads TGTGCCAGCAGAACGTCCTCCTACAATGAGCAGTTCTTC. Translation: CASRTSSYNEQFF.

V and J are TRBV5-1 and TRBJ2-2; 10 positions match TRBD1. The CDR3 totals 15 residues. Germline values: CDR1 SGHRS, CDR2 YFSETQ. Trimming cost V 3 bases and J 4 bases; bases outside gene matches: 3. CDR3 region: CASSSGQGTTGELFF. For the CDR3, the DNA is TGCGCCAGCAGCTCGGGACAGGGGACCACCGGGGAGCTGTTTTTT.

V usage is TRBV7-2 and J usage is TRBJ2-7; TRBD2 matches at 10 bases. The germline V gene has CDR1 SGHTA and CDR2 FQGNSA. The CDR3 contains 16 residues. Trimming cost V 0 bases and J 2 bases; bases outside gene matches: 4. Written as DNA, the CDR3 is TGTGCCAGCAGCTTAGCGATAAGCGGGGGGGCCTACGAGCAGTACTTC. It codes for CASSLAISGGAYEQYF.

The chain recombines TRBV6-5 with TRBJ1-5, with D tentatively TRBD1 (6 bases). Trimming shortened V by 6 bases and J by 1 base, and 13 bases separated the two germline ends. From germline, CDR1 is MNHEY and CDR2 SVGAGI. The CDR3 extends over 15 amino acids. The CDR3: CASRPDRMSNQPQHF. DNA for the CDR3: TGTGCCAGCAGGCCCGACAGGATGAGCAATCAGCCCCAGCATTTT.

This clone is termed medium-sized. This CDR3 is CASTSQGRMNTEAFF. CDR3 DNA sequence: TGTGCCAGCACGTCACAGGGGCGGATGAACACTGAAGCTTTCTTT. The rearrangement uses TRBV4-2 and TRBJ1-1, with 7 bases matching TRBD1. The CDR3 runs to 15 residues. V shed 7 bases, J shed 0 bases, and the junction held 8 bases outside the gene matches. CDR1 LGHNA and CDR2 YNFKEQ come from the germline V gene.

The chain has TRBV2 and TRBJ1-2, with 7 bases that match TRBD1. CDR3 size: 13 residues. V dropped 6 bases and J dropped 14; count of bases not matched to a gene: 15. The germline V gene has CDR1 SNHLY and CDR2 FYNNEI. CDR3 region: CASRRDSGRVDTF. CDR3 DNA sequence: TGTGCCAGCAGAAGGGACAGTGGGCGGGTTGATACCTTC.

This clone was detected once. This chain's CDR3 is CASSYSFSNTGELFF. As DNA, the CDR3 is TGTGCCAGCAGTTACTCGTTTTCGAACACCGGGGAGCTGTTTTTT. The rearrangement joins TRBV6-6 to TRBJ2-2; D remains ambiguous. The CDR3 runs 15 residues. Germline V gene data show CDR1 as MNHNY and CDR2 as SVGAGI (reference sequence). V gave up 0 bases and J gave up 0 bases, with 5 bases separating them.

V gene TRBV4-2 combines with J gene TRBJ1-1, with no clear D. The V gene lost 7 bases and the J gene lost 2 bases, with 14 bases spanning the gap. CDR3 length: 14 residues. Germline V CDR1 and CDR2: LGHNA, YNFKEQ. In nucleotides, the CDR3 is TGTGCCAGCACCCCGACGGCCTTTAACACTGAAGCTTTCTTT. Translation gives CASTPTAFNTEAFF.

This clone was seen a handful of times. The chain uses TRBV5-8 and TRBJ1-5; tentative D call: TRBD1 (6 bases). The V end was cut by 1 base, the J end by 4 bases, with 15 bases between. This CDR3 spans 16 amino acids. Germline V gene data show CDR1 as SGHTS and CDR2 as YDEGEE. This CDR3 is CASSLFRGQRNQPQHF. CDR3 in DNA: TGTGCCAGCAGCTTGTTTCGGGGACAACGGAATCAGCCCCAGCATTTT.

The J gene is TRBJ2-7, the V gene TRBV6-6; no firm D call. Trimming removed 7 bases from V and 0 bases from J, with 7 bases in between. The CDR3 length is 12 residues. The germline CDR1 and CDR2 sequences are MNHNY and SVGAGI (reference sequence). As DNA, the CDR3 is TGTGCCAGCACAGCTAGCTCCTACGAGCAGTACTTC. Translated: CASTASSYEQYF.

The genes are TRBV7-6 and TRBJ2-3; D remains ambiguous. Germline CDR1 is SGHVS and CDR2 is FNYEAQ. Trimming cost V 7 bases and J 3 bases, with 17 bases left between them. CDR3 length: 15 residues. CDR3 DNA: TGTGCCAGCACCCTATCCTATGTAGGAACAGATACGCAGTATTTT. As protein: CASTLSYVGTDTQYF.

The rearrangement joins TRBV7-8 to TRBJ1-1; D not certain. Trimming left V 0 bases short and J 1 base short, with 12 bases between. Germline values: CDR1 SGHVS, CDR2 FQNEAQ. This CDR3 spans 16 amino acids. The CDR3 bases are TGTGCCAGCAGCTTAGCGATGGTGGTTGGGAACACTGAAGCTTTCTTT. This encodes CASSLAMVVGNTEAFF.

This clone appeared a few times. The V and J genes are TRBV7-3 and TRBJ1-1; D gene ambiguous. The length of the CDR3 is 15 residues. The V end lost 3 bases, the J end lost 1 base, and 12 bases lay between the germline ends. Per germline, CDR1 SGHTA and CDR2 FQGTGA. The CDR3 sequence is CASSLGGRPNTEAFF. The CDR3, as DNA: TGTGCCAGCAGCTTGGGCGGACGGCCGAACACTGAAGCTTTCTTT.

V usage is TRBV6-5 and J usage is TRBJ2-5; D unresolved. The V end lost 5 bases, the J end lost 1 base, and 8 bases lay between the germline ends. Looked up from germline, CDR1 is MNHEY and CDR2 is SVGAGI. The CDR3 is 13 amino acids. CDR3 residues: CASSRAIQETQYF. The CDR3 DNA is TGTGCCAGCAGTCGTGCCATCCAAGAGACCCAGTACTTC.